These T cell receptor beta chains were read from a single sample in a study of technical replicates of blood from four donors. Generated by immunoSEQ multiplex PCR, the TCRdb table keeps only in-frame clones and is missing some. Here the sample spans under 75,000 clones, 85% to 95% being singletons. Material: PBMCs. The origin of the receptors is a human donor in good health. Some clones in this sample may be carry-over from other donors' samples. The CDR3 runs from the conserved cysteine through the conserved F or W. Fields, in order: J gene, D gene, V gene, clone size, CDR3 protein, CDR3 DNA. A D gene is named only where the DNA matches it firmly. Clone size appears in some rows only: once, few, many, or a class for an expanded clone.

TRBJ1-3,.,TRBV5-1,.,CASSLTGANSGNTIYF,TGCGCCAGCAGCTTGACAGGCGCGAACTCTGGAAACACCATATATTTT
TRBJ1-3,TRBD1,TRBV9,.,CASSVQVRTGSSGNTIYF,TGTGCCAGCAGCGTCCAAGTGAGGACAGGGTCCTCAGGAAACACCATATATTTT
TRBJ1-1,.,TRBV30,.,CAWSSQGNTEAFF,TGTGCCTGGAGTAGCCAGGGCAACACTGAAGCTTTCTTT
TRBJ2-4,TRBD2,TRBV19,.,CASRDWGGETKNIQYF,TGTGCCAGCAGAGATTGGGGGGGGGAGACCAAAAACATTCAGTACTTC
TRBJ2-1,.,TRBV6-4,.,CASSGTGDYNEQFF,TGTGCCAGCAGTGGAACGGGGGATTACAATGAGCAGTTCTTC
TRBJ2-2,TRBD1,TRBV19,.,CASSQQGGTGELFF,TGTGCCAGTAGCCAACAGGGGGGCACCGGGGAGCTGTTTTTT
TRBJ1-6,.,TRBV5-4,.,CASSLRSGPNSPLHF,TGTGCCAGCAGCCTACGATCGGGTCCAAATTCACCCCTCCACTTT
TRBJ2-7,TRBD1,TRBV11-2,once,CASSSIRDRGHEQYF,TGTGCCAGCAGCTCAATCCGGGACAGGGGGCACGAGCAGTACTTC
TRBJ2-2,TRBD2,TRBV7-9,few,CASSPGLASGELFF,TGTGCCAGCAGCCCCGGACTAGCGTCGGGGGAGCTGTTTTTT
TRBJ1-1,.,TRBV7-6,.,CASSLKSGVMNTEAFF,TGTGCCAGCAGCTTAAAGTCAGGGGTAATGAACACTGAAGCTTTCTTT
TRBJ2-7,TRBD1,TRBV27,.,CASARTGGSYEQYF,TGTGCCAGCGCCCGGACAGGGGGATCCTACGAGCAGTACTTC
TRBJ2-5,TRBD2,TRBV9,.,CASSAGGRAGETQYF,TGTGCCAGCAGCGCCGGCGGGAGGGCCGGAGAGACCCAGTACTTC
TRBJ1-2,TRBD1,TRBV6-5,.,CASSITGGEGGYTF,TGTGCCAGCAGCATTACAGGGGGAGAGGGTGGCTACACCTTC
TRBJ2-3,.,TRBV11-1,.,CASSLLPLRTDTQYF,TGTGCCAGCAGCTTACTCCCTCTCCGCACAGATACGCAGTATTTT
TRBJ2-1,.,TRBV27,.,CASSLSFGGYNEQFF,TGTGCCAGCAGTTTATCCTTTGGAGGTTACAATGAGCAGTTCTTC
TRBJ2-3,TRBD1,TRBV7-6,.,CASSLTGTGGSDTQYF,TGTGCCAGCAGCTTAACCGGGACAGGGGGCTCAGATACGCAGTATTTT
TRBJ2-7,TRBD1,TRBV6-1,once,CASKDRVFYEQYF,TGTGCCAGCAAGGACAGGGTGTTCTACGAGCAGTACTTC
TRBJ2-3,TRBD1,TRBV29-1,once,CSGGQLSTDTQYF,TGCAGCGGGGGACAGCTTAGCACAGATACGCAGTATTTT
TRBJ1-2,.,TRBV11-2,.,CASRPFGGNGYTF,TGTGCCAGCAGGCCATTTGGGGGGAATGGCTACACCTTC
TRBJ2-1,TRBD2,TRBV29-1,.,CSADSGGLYNEQFF,TGCAGCGCTGATAGCGGGGGGCTTTACAATGAGCAGTTCTTC
TRBJ2-6,TRBD1,TRBV5-1,.,CASSLGPGQGASGANVLTF,TGCGCCAGCAGCTTGGGGCCGGGACAGGGGGCTTCTGGGGCCAACGTCCTGACTTTC
TRBJ1-1,.,TRBV6-1,.,CASSQGLNTEAFF,TGTGCCAGCAGCCAGGGATTAAACACTGAAGCTTTCTTT
TRBJ1-2,.,TRBV7-9,.,CASSPQVRYGYTF,TGTGCCAGCAGCCCGCAGGTGCGATATGGCTACACCTTC
TRBJ1-2,TRBD1,TRBV19,.,CASKRQGAIDGYTF,TGTGCCAGTAAAAGACAGGGGGCGATAGATGGCTACACCTTC
TRBJ2-7,TRBD2,TRBV15,.,CATSRNRLAADLYF,TGTGCCACCAGCAGAAACCGACTAGCGGCGGATCTGTACTTC
TRBJ2-7,TRBD1,TRBV2,.,CASTVDRGGEQYF,TGTGCCAGCACTGTCGACAGGGGCGGGGAGCAGTACTTC
TRBJ1-2,.,TRBV6-6,.,CASSYSTANYGYTF,TGTGCCAGCAGTTACTCCACAGCAAACTATGGCTACACCTTC
TRBJ2-7,.,TRBV6-1,.,CASSAAYEQYF,TGTGCCAGCAGTGCCGCCTACGAGCAGTACTTC
TRBJ2-3,.,TRBV19,.,CASTGGRIDTQYF,TGTGCCAGTACAGGAGGGAGGATAGATACGCAGTATTTT
TRBJ2-7,.,TRBV10-3,.,CAIKAGQAYEQYF,TGTGCCATCAAGGCAGGCCAAGCCTACGAGCAGTACTTC
TRBJ2-3,.,TRBV11-2,.,CASSPGWRPTDTQYF,TGTGCCAGCAGCCCAGGGTGGCGGCCCACAGATACGCAGTATTTT
TRBJ1-2,.,TRBV6-5,once,CASSSLDAGGYTF,TGTGCCAGCAGTTCCCTCGACGCGGGGGGCTACACCTTC
TRBJ2-1,TRBD2,TRBV7-8,.,CASSSGLAEAAYNEQFF,TGTGCCAGCAGCTCTGGACTAGCGGAGGCGGCCTACAATGAGCAGTTCTTC
TRBJ2-7,.,TRBV21-1,.,CASSKLYLSSYEQYF,TGTGCCAGCAGCAAATTATACCTCAGCTCCTACGAGCAGTACTTC
TRBJ2-7,.,TRBV21-1,.,CASSKPPGTGGFYEQYF,TGTGCCAGCAGCAAACCGCCGGGGACAGGGGGGTTTTACGAGCAGTACTTC
TRBJ2-3,TRBD2,TRBV19,.,CASNRLAGDDTQYF,TGTGCCAGTAACCGGCTAGCGGGAGACGATACGCAGTATTTT
TRBJ2-5,TRBD2,TRBV5-1,.,CASSFGLAGDQETQYF,TGCGCCAGCAGCTTCGGACTAGCGGGGGACCAAGAGACCCAGTACTTC
TRBJ2-1,TRBD2,TRBV19,many,CASSMWGPTAGDNEQFF,TGTGCCAGTAGTATGTGGGGGCCTACAGCGGGGGACAATGAGCAGTTCTTC
TRBJ2-1,.,TRBV5-1,.,CASSLQGGSSYNEQFF,TGCGCCAGCAGCCTCCAGGGCGGAAGCTCCTACAATGAGCAGTTCTTC
TRBJ2-3,TRBD2,TRBV5-1,.,CASSLAASGGGTDTQYF,TGCGCCAGCAGCTTGGCGGCTAGCGGGGGGGGCACAGATACGCAGTATTTT
TRBJ1-1,.,TRBV10-3,.,CAIREQTEAFF,TGTGCCATCAGGGAGCAAACTGAAGCTTTCTTT
TRBJ2-7,.,TRBV6-5,.,CASSSGTTYEQYF,TGTGCCAGCAGCTCCGGGACAACCTACGAGCAGTACTTC
TRBJ2-1,TRBD1,TRBV5-1,.,CASSLNDRGAPYNEQFF,TGCGCCAGCAGCCTAAACGACAGGGGAGCCCCCTACAATGAGCAGTTCTTC
TRBJ1-2,.,TRBV6-6,.,CASSLGEYGYTF,TGTGCCAGCAGCCTGGGCGAGTATGGCTACACCTTC
TRBJ2-7,TRBD2,TRBV6-4,.,CASIGAGGYEQYF,TGTGCCAGCATCGGGGCGGGAGGGTACGAGCAGTACTTC
TRBJ2-2,.,TRBV4-2,.,CASSQPNQGSGELFF,TGTGCCAGCAGCCAACCCAACCAGGGGTCCGGGGAGCTGTTTTTT
TRBJ2-4,TRBD2,TRBV18,.,CASSPKSQRAGAKNIQYF,TGTGCCAGCTCACCGAAGAGCCAAAGAGCGGGGGCCAAAAACATTCAGTACTTC
TRBJ1-1,TRBD1,TRBV5-1,many,CASSLAGGYTEAFF,TGCGCCAGCAGCTTGGCAGGGGGCTATACTGAAGCTTTCTTT
TRBJ2-1,TRBD2,TRBV4-1,.,CASEAGTDYNEQFF,TGCGCCAGCGAAGCGGGGACGGACTACAATGAGCAGTTCTTC
TRBJ2-1,.,TRBV19,.,CASSSFSVPYNEQFF,TGTGCCAGTAGCTCCTTTAGCGTCCCCTACAATGAGCAGTTCTTC
TRBJ1-1,.,TRBV5-6,.,CASSFYRPSPSMNTEAFF,TGTGCCAGCAGCTTTTACAGGCCCTCCCCCTCTATGAACACTGAAGCTTTCTTT
TRBJ1-1,.,TRBV2,.,CASSAEGGTEAFF,TGTGCCAGCAGTGCCGAGGGGGGGACTGAAGCTTTCTTT